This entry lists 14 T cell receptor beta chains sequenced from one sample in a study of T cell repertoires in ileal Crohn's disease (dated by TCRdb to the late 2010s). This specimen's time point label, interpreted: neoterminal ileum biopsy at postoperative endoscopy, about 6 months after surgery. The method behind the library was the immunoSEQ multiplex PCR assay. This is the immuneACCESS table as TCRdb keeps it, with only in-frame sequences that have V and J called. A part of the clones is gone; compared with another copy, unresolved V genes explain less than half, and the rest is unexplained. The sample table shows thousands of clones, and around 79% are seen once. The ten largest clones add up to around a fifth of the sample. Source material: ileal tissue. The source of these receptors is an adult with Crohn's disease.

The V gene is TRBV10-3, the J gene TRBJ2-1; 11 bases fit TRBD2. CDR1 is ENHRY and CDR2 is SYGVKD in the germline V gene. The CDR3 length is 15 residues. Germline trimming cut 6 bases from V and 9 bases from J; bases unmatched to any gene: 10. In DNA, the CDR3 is TGTGCCATCAGCCCTGATCTAGCGGGAGGCCTTGAGCAGTTCTTC. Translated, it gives CAISPDLAGGLEQFF.

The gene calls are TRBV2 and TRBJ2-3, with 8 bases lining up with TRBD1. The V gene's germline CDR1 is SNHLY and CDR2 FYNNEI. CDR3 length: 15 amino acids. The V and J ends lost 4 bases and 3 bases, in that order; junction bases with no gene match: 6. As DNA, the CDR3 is TGTGCCAGCAGTGCCACAGGGGGAGTGACAGATACGCAGTATTTT. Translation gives CASSATGGVTDTQYF.

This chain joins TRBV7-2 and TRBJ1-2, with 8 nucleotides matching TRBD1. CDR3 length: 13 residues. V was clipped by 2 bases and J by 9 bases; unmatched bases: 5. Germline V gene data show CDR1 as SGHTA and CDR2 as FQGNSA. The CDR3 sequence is CASSLTTGGSYTF. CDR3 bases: TGTGCCAGCAGCTTAACAACAGGGGGGAGCTACACCTTC.

CDR3 nucleotide sequence: TGCGCCAGCAGTTCGGACGGGACAGGGATTAATGGCTACACCTTC. This sequence encodes CASSSDGTGINGYTF. The chain has TRBV5-1 and TRBJ1-2, with 9 positions matching TRBD1. Per the germline V gene, CDR1 is SGHRS and CDR2 is YFSETQ. V was clipped by 5 bases and J by 6 bases; unmatched bases: 11. This CDR3 comprises 15 residues.

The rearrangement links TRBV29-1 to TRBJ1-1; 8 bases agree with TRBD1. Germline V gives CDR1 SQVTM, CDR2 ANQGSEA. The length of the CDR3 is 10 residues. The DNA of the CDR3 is TGCATCACAGGGGGCACTGAAGCTTTCTTT. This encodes CITGGTEAFF.

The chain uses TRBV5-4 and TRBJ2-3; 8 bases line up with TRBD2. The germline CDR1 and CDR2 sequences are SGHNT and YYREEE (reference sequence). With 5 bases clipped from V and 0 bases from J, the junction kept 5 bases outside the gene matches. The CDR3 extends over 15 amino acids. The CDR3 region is CASRDQRGSTDTQYF. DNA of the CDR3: TGTGCCAGCAGAGATCAGCGGGGGAGCACAGATACGCAGTATTTT.

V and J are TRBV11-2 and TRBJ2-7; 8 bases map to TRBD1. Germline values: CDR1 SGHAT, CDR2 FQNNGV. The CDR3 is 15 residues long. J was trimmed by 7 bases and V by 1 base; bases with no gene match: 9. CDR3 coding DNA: TGTGCCAGCAGCTTAGGCGGACAGGGTACGGGGGAGCAGTACTTC. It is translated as CASSLGGQGTGEQYF.

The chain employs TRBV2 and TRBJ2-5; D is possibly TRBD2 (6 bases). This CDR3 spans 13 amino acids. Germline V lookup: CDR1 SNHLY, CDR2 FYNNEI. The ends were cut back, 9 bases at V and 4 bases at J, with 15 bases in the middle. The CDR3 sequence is CARTGEWGETQYF. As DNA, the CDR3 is TGTGCCAGGACGGGGGAATGGGGAGAGACCCAGTACTTC. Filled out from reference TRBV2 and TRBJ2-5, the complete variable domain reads EPEVTQTPSHQVTQMGQEVILRCVPISNHLYFYWYRQILGQKVEFLVSFYNNEISEKSEIFDDQFSVERPDGSNFTLKIRSTKLEDSAMYFCARTGEWGETQYFGPGTRLLVL.

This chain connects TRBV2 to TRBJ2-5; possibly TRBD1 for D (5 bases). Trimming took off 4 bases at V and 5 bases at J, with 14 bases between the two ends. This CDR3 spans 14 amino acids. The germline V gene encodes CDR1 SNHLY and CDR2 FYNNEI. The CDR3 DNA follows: TGTGCCAGCAGTGCGCCAGGGATCGGGGAGACCCAGTACTTC. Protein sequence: CASSAPGIGETQYF. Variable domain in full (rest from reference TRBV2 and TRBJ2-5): EPEVTQTPSHQVTQMGQEVILRCVPISNHLYFYWYRQILGQKVEFLVSFYNNEISEKSEIFDDQFSVERPDGSNFTLKIRSTKLEDSAMYFCASSAPGIGETQYFGPGTRLLVL.

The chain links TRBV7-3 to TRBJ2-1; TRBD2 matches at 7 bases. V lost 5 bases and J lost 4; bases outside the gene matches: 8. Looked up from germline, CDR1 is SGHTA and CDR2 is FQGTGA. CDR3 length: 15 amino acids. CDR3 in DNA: TGTGCCAGCAGCAAGGTAGCGGGCTGGTACAATGAGCAGTTCTTC. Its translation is CASSKVAGWYNEQFF. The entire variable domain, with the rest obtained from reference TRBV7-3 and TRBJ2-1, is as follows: GAGVSQTPSNKVTEKGKYVELRCDPISGHTALYWYRQSLGQGPEFLIYFQGTGAADDSGLPNDRFFAVRPEGSVSTLKIQRTERGDSAVYLCASSKVAGWYNEQFFGPGTRLTVL.

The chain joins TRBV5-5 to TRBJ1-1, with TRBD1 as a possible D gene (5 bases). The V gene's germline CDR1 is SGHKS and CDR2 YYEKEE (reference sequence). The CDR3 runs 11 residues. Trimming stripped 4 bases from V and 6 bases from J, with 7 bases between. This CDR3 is CASSLTAEAFF. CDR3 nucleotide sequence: TGTGCCAGCAGCCTGACAGCTGAAGCTTTCTTT.

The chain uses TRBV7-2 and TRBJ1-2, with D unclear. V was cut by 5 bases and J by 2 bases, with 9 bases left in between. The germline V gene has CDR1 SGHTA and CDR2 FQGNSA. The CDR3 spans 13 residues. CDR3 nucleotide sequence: TGTGCCAGCAGCCGGGAGGTAAACTATGGCTACACCTTC. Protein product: CASSREVNYGYTF.

CDR3 in amino acids: CASSVITGSDEQYF. CDR3 in DNA: TGTGCCAGCAGCGTAATAACAGGGAGCGACGAGCAGTACTTC. J is TRBJ2-7 and V is TRBV27, with a possible D match to TRBD1 (6 bases). V gave up 6 bases and J gave up 5 bases, with 17 bases separating them. Per the germline V gene, CDR1 is MNHEY and CDR2 is SMNVEV (reference sequence). The CDR3 totals 14 residues.

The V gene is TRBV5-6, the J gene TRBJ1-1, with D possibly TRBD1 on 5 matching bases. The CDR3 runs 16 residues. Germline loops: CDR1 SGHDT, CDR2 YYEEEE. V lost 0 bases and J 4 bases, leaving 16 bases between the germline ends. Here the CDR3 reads CASSLGTLIGGTEAFF. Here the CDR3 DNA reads TGTGCCAGCAGCTTGGGAACATTGATCGGGGGCACTGAAGCTTTCTTT. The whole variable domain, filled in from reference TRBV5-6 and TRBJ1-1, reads DAGVTQSPTHLIKTRGQQVTLRCSPKSGHDTVSWYQQALGQGPQFIFQYYEEEERQRGNFPDRFSGHQFPNYSSELNVNALLLGDSALYLCASSLGTLIGGTEAFFGQGTRLTVV.